This T cell receptor (beta chain) was recorded in a study of spatial heterogeneity in lung cancer. Background on the study: Among detected sequences, beta-chain ones consistently exceeded alpha-chain ones in number.

The time point: sample taken at primary tumor resection. Extraction of whole RNA from tumor, nontumor lung or frozen PBMC preceded unsorted sequencing. The cohort: 65 to 80 early-stage, untreated non-small cell lung cancer patients. Findings and limits, study-wide: The appearance of ubiquitous expanded tumor TCRs in blood was greater at resection than follow-up.

Trimming removed 3 bases at V and 6 bases at J, with 7 bases between. CDR3 length: 12 residues. Ten or more counts support this clonotype. Its specificity is unknown. Single TCR cDNA molecules each had their own unique molecular identifier. TCRdb called the 5' RACE reads again in MiXCR, with one record for every CDR3 protein. Found here are approximately 44,000 distinct CDR3 sequences, approximately 13% of them singletons; the top ten hold approximately 60%. The receptor's source is a male donor with early-stage non-small cell lung cancer. Source: PBMCs, taken at surgery. The chain is built from TRBV12-3 or TRBV12-4 and TRBJ2-3; D is perhaps TRBD1 (5 bases). CDR3 nucleotides: TGTGCCAGCAGTTTCAGGGCGGATACGCAGTATTTT. The encoded protein is CASSFRADTQYF.